This T cell receptor (beta chain) was obtained from a study of blood T cell repertoires in COVID-19. Study-wide background: Donors in the United States, Italy and Spain gave samples during acute or convalescent COVID-19.

Seattle enrolled patients during active infection and tracked them longitudinally. TCRdb's copy holds only in-frame clones and misses some; the assay was immunoSEQ multiplex PCR. The sample shows 210,000 or so clones, around 89% of them seen only once. CDR3 length: 17 residues. Trimming cost V 3 bases and J 4 bases; bases outside gene matches: 18. The germline CDR1 and CDR2 sequences are SQVTM and ANQGSEA. The sequence was obtained from a man between 25 and 39 years old with COVID-19, enrolled during active disease. Sequencing used peripheral blood. The genes are TRBV29-1 and TRBJ2-7, with TRBD1 matching 7 bases. CDR3 in DNA: TGCAGCGTTGAGGACAACCCGGGACAGATTCGTGCGTACGAGCAGTACTTC. Encoded protein: CSVEDNPGQIRAYEQYF.